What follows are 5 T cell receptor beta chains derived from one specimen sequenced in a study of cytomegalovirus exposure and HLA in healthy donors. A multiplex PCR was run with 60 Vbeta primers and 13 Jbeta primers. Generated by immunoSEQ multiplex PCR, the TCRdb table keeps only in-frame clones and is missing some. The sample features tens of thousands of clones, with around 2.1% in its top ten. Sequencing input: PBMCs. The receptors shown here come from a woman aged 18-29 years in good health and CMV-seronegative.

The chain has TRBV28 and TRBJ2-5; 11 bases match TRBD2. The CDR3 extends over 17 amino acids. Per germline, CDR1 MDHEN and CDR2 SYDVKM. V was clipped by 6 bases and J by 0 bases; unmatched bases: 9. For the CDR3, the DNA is TGTGCCAGCAGCACCGGGACTAGCGGAACGTACCAAGAGACCCAGTACTTC. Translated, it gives CASSTGTSGTYQETQYF. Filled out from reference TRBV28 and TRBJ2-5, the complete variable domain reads DVKVTQSSRYLVKRTGEKVFLECVQDMDHENMFWYRQDPGLGLRLIYFSYDVKMKEKGDIPEGYSVSREKKERFSLILESASTNQTSMYLCASSTGTSGTYQETQYFGPGTRLLVL.

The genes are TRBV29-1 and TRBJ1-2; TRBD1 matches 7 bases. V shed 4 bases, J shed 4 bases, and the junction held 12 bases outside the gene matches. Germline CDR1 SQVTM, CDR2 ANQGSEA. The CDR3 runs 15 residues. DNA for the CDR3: TGCAGCGTTGGGGCTGACAGGGAGAGTATCTATGGCTACACCTTC. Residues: CSVGADRESIYGYTF. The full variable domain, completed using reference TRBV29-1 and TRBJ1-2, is SAVISQKPSRDICQRGTSLTIQCQVDSQVTMMFWYRQQPGQSLTLIATANQGSEATYESGFVIDKFPISRPNLTFSTLTVSNMSPEDSSIYLCSVGADRESIYGYTFGSGTRLTVV.

The CDR3 region has the DNA TGCGCCAGCAGCTTTGCGGGGGACGACGTGGGCGAGCAGTACTTC. This gives the protein CASSFAGDDVGEQYF. This chain uses TRBV5-1 with TRBJ2-7; 7 bases match TRBD2. Germline V gene data show CDR1 as SGHRS and CDR2 as YFSETQ. The CDR3 has 15 amino acids. J lost 6 bases, V lost 2 bases, and 11 bases had no gene match.

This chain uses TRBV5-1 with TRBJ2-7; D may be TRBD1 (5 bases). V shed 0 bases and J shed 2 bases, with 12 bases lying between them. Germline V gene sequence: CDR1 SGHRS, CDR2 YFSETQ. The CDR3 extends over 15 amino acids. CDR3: CASSLGIGDTYEQYF. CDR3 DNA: TGCGCCAGCAGCTTGGGTATAGGGGATACCTACGAGCAGTACTTC.

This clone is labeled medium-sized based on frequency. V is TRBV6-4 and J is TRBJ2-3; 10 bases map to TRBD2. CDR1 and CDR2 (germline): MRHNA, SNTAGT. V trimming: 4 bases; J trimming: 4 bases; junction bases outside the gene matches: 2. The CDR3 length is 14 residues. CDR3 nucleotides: TGTGCCAGCAGTGCTCTAGCGGGAGCAGATACGCAGTATTTT. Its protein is CASSALAGADTQYF.